The sequence of this T cell receptor (beta chain) was determined in a study of regulatory T cells in long-lasting Graves disease. This clonotype was detected ten times or more. What it binds is unknown. iRepertoire HTBI primers and Arm-PCR of CDR3 regions built TCR beta libraries. TCRdb independently ran MiXCR on the multiplex PCR reads; one entry per CDR3 protein. The repertoire holds about 200,000 distinct CDR3 sequences, with approximately 16% as singletons. The time point denotes: newly diagnosed GD, antithyroid drugs for less than 3 months. PBMCs were the source of the RNA used for TCR sequencing. The patient group derived from an endocrinology department in Xi'an, China. This CDR3 has 15 amino acids. From germline, CDR1 is LNHNV and CDR2 YYDKDF (reference sequence). Trimming removed 0 bases from V and 4 bases from J, with 13 bases in between. General study results and limits: Favored usage of TRBV28, TRBJ1-2 and TRBJ2-5 was recorded in persistent disease.

The sequence derives from a female donor with Graves disease. The chain couples TRBV15 to TRBJ2-7, with D maybe TRBD1 (5 bases). The material sequenced was peripheral blood mononuclear cells (PBMCs), taken at new diagnosis, from a patient treated with antithyroid drugs. CDR3 bases: TGTGCCACCAGCAGAGATCCAGGGTTCTCGTACGAGCAGTACTTC. It yields the protein CATSRDPGFSYEQYF.